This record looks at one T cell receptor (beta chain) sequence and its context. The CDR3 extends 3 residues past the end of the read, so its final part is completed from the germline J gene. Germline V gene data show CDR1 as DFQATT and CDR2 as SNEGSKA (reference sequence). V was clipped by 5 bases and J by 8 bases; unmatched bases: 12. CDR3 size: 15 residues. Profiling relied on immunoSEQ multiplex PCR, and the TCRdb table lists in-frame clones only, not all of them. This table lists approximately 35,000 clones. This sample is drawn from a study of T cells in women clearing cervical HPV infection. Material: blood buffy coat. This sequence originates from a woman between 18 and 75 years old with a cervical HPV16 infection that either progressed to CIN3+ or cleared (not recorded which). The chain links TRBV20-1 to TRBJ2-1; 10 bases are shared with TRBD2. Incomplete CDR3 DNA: TGCAGTGCTCACCGACCGGGACTAGCGATCCATGAG. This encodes CSAHRPGLAIHE. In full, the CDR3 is CSAHRPGLAIHEQFF.